The TCR beta chain described here comes from a study of blood T cell repertoires in COVID-19. As for the study in general: T cells, B-cell-depleted T cells, or PBMCs supplied cDNA or gDNA.

Trimming removed 4 bases from V and 2 bases from J, with 6 bases in between. Per the germline V gene, CDR1 is LNHDA and CDR2 is SQIVND (reference sequence). The CDR3 spans 14 residues. In the authors' methods: Researchers report that nucleated cell counts were estimated from reference gene primer amplification. Some clones are missing from TCRdb's copy, which holds only in-frame ones; the method was immunoSEQ multiplex PCR. Clonal size and the V and J genes are those of that table, whereas D and trimming came from the DNA. The top ten clones hold around 3.5% of a sample with approximately 150,000 clones, 70% to 90% of them seen once.

The receptor was isolated from a man aged 65-85 years with acute or convalescent COVID-19. The rearrangement uses TRBV19 and TRBJ2-6, with D maybe TRBD1 (6 bases). The specimen was peripheral blood. The CDR3 loop reads CASSRTAGANVLTF. CDR3 coding DNA: TGTGCCAGTAGTAGGACAGCTGGGGCCAACGTCCTGACTTTC.